A selection of T cell receptor beta chains follows, all from one sample in a study of T cells after yellow fever vaccination. Each CDR3 protein is one row after TCRdb ran MiXCR on the 5' RACE reads. The table shows some 350,000 distinct CDR3 sequences, with 8.7% occurring only once. Specimen: PBMCs, collected on the day of the first yellow fever vaccination. These receptors originate from a man between 18 and 29 years old who received the YFV17D yellow fever vaccine. The CDR3 runs from the conserved cysteine through the conserved F or W. Fields, in order: D gene, V gene, J gene, clone size, CDR3 DNA, CDR3 protein. A D gene is named only where the DNA matches it firmly. The size of a clone is reported for some rows only, either as once, few or many, or as a class for expanded clones.

D gene: .
V gene: TRBV5-1
J gene: TRBJ2-1
clone size: .
CDR3 DNA: TGCGCCAGCAGCGGGCCACAGGATCGGAATGAGCAGTTCTTC
CDR3 protein: CASSGPQDRNEQFF

D gene: .
V gene: TRBV11-3
J gene: TRBJ2-3
clone size: few
CDR3 DNA: TGTGCCAGCGCTATGGAGGGGTCTGGGGATACGCAGTATTTT
CDR3 protein: CASAMEGSGDTQYF

D gene: TRBD2
V gene: TRBV10-3
J gene: TRBJ2-2
clone size: few
CDR3 DNA: TGTGCCATCAGTGAGGTTCCGGGGGGCACCGGGGAGCTGTTTTTT
CDR3 protein: CAISEVPGGTGELFF

D gene: TRBD1
V gene: TRBV5-1
J gene: TRBJ2-1
clone size: many
CDR3 DNA: TGCGCCAGCAGCTTGTTTTGGACAGGGGGCGAAAATGAGCAGTTCTTC
CDR3 protein: CASSLFWTGGENEQFF

D gene: .
V gene: TRBV7-2
J gene: TRBJ2-5
clone size: .
CDR3 DNA: TGTGCCAGCAGCTGGGTGAGGCTAGAGACCCAGTACTTC
CDR3 protein: CASSWVRLETQYF

D gene: TRBD1
V gene: TRBV11-2
J gene: TRBJ1-2
clone size: few
CDR3 DNA: TGTGCCAGCAGCAAGGGGGACAGGGGGCTCGGCTACACCTTC
CDR3 protein: CASSKGDRGLGYTF

D gene: .
V gene: TRBV5-1
J gene: TRBJ2-5
clone size: many
CDR3 DNA: TGCGCCAGCAGCTTAAGCGGCTTCCAAGAGACCCAGTACTTC
CDR3 protein: CASSLSGFQETQYF

D gene: .
V gene: TRBV6-1
J gene: TRBJ1-1
clone size: few
CDR3 DNA: TGTGCCAGCAGGACACCGAACACTGAAGCTTTCTTT
CDR3 protein: CASRTPNTEAFF

D gene: TRBD2
V gene: TRBV28
J gene: TRBJ2-5
clone size: .
CDR3 DNA: TGTGCCAGCAGTTCCCCAAGTTGGGGAGGGTTTGGTGGTGTGGAGACCCAGTACTTC
CDR3 protein: CASSSPSWGGFGGVETQYF

D gene: .
V gene: TRBV5-4
J gene: TRBJ1-1
clone size: .
CDR3 DNA: TGTGCCAGCAGCCTACCGTCGGTGACTGAAGCTTTCTTT
CDR3 protein: CASSLPSVTEAFF

D gene: .
V gene: TRBV2
J gene: TRBJ1-4
clone size: .
CDR3 DNA: TGTGCCAGCAGGCCTGTTTCAACTAATGAAAAACTGTTTTTT
CDR3 protein: CASRPVSTNEKLFF

D gene: TRBD1
V gene: TRBV28
J gene: TRBJ1-2
clone size: few
CDR3 DNA: TGTGCCAGCAGTACAGGGGGCGTTAACTATGGCTACACCTTC
CDR3 protein: CASSTGGVNYGYTF

D gene: .
V gene: TRBV5-1
J gene: TRBJ1-5
clone size: few
CDR3 DNA: TGCGCCAGCAGCTTGGTGGGGGGCGGCCAGCCCCAGCATTTT
CDR3 protein: CASSLVGGGQPQHF

D gene: .
V gene: TRBV7-9
J gene: TRBJ1-3
clone size: .
CDR3 DNA: TGTGCCAGCAGCTTTGGAGTGCCTGGAAACACCATATATTTT
CDR3 protein: CASSFGVPGNTIYF

D gene: TRBD1
V gene: TRBV6-6
J gene: TRBJ1-1
clone size: many
CDR3 DNA: TGTGCCAGCAGTTACCAGGGGGCTTGGGAAGCTTTCTTT
CDR3 protein: CASSYQGAWEAFF

D gene: .
V gene: TRBV12-3/TRBV12-4
J gene: TRBJ2-5
clone size: many
CDR3 DNA: TGTGCCAGCAGTTGGGCAGTACAAGAGACCCAGTACTTC
CDR3 protein: CASSWAVQETQYF

D gene: .
V gene: TRBV20-1
J gene: TRBJ2-7
clone size: .
CDR3 DNA: TGCAGTGCGGAACCCTCAGCGGGCTACGAGCAGTACTTC
CDR3 protein: CSAEPSAGYEQYF

D gene: TRBD2
V gene: TRBV7-9
J gene: TRBJ2-3
clone size: many
CDR3 DNA: TGTGCCAGCAGGGGGGGGGTGGATACGCAGTATTTT
CDR3 protein: CASRGGVDTQYF

D gene: TRBD1
V gene: TRBV12-3/TRBV12-4
J gene: TRBJ1-1
clone size: .
CDR3 DNA: TGTGCCAGCAGTCCGGTGGGCCGGACAGGGAGTACTGAAGCTTTCTTT
CDR3 protein: CASSPVGRTGSTEAFF

D gene: .
V gene: TRBV12-3/TRBV12-4
J gene: TRBJ2-5
clone size: few
CDR3 DNA: TGTGCCAGCAGTTTCGGGCCGGCAGGAGAGACCCAGTACTTC
CDR3 protein: CASSFGPAGETQYF

D gene: TRBD2
V gene: TRBV9
J gene: TRBJ2-3
clone size: few
CDR3 DNA: TGTGCCAGCAGCGCCTTCGGGACTAGCGGGGGAGGAGATACGCAGTATTTT
CDR3 protein: CASSAFGTSGGGDTQYF

D gene: .
V gene: TRBV5-1
J gene: TRBJ2-1
clone size: many
CDR3 DNA: TGCGCCAGCAGCTTGCGACAGCCAGTTAATGAGCAGTTCTTC
CDR3 protein: CASSLRQPVNEQFF

D gene: .
V gene: TRBV7-2
J gene: TRBJ1-1
clone size: .
CDR3 DNA: TGTGCCAGCAGCTGGGCAGGGGATACTGAAGCTTTCTTT
CDR3 protein: CASSWAGDTEAFF

D gene: .
V gene: TRBV5-4
J gene: TRBJ2-3
clone size: .
CDR3 DNA: TGTGCCAGCAGCTTGGATGGCAGGGGTGGTACAGATACGCAGTATTTT
CDR3 protein: CASSLDGRGGTDTQYF

D gene: TRBD2
V gene: TRBV4-1
J gene: TRBJ2-5
clone size: .
CDR3 DNA: TGCGCCAGCAGCCAAGAGAGAGGCCTCCAAGGCAGACTAGCGGGGGGTTCGGAGACCCAGTACTTC
CDR3 protein: CASSQERGLQGRLAGGSETQYF

D gene: .
V gene: TRBV20-1
J gene: TRBJ2-1
clone size: few
CDR3 DNA: TGCAGTGCTACCGAGGGCGTGAATGAGCAGTTCTTC
CDR3 protein: CSATEGVNEQFF

D gene: .
V gene: TRBV29-1
J gene: TRBJ2-7
clone size: many
CDR3 DNA: TGCAGCGTTGAGGGCACAAACGAGCAGTACTTC
CDR3 protein: CSVEGTNEQYF

D gene: .
V gene: TRBV20-1
J gene: TRBJ2-5
clone size: many
CDR3 DNA: TGCAGTGCTAGCGGGAGCCAAGAGACCCAGTACTTC
CDR3 protein: CSASGSQETQYF

D gene: .
V gene: TRBV7-9
J gene: TRBJ1-1
clone size: few
CDR3 DNA: TGTGCCAGCAGCTCTAAAACCGGCCAAACTTACAACACTGAAGCTTTCTTT
CDR3 protein: CASSSKTGQTYNTEAFF

D gene: .
V gene: TRBV30
J gene: TRBJ1-5
clone size: .
CDR3 DNA: TGTGCCTGGAGTGTACTTAGCAATCAGCCCCAGCATTTT
CDR3 protein: CAWSVLSNQPQHF

D gene: .
V gene: TRBV20-1
J gene: TRBJ2-3
clone size: few
CDR3 DNA: TGCAGTGCTAGAGATTCCGGGGATACGCAGTATTTT
CDR3 protein: CSARDSGDTQYF

D gene: .
V gene: TRBV24-1
J gene: TRBJ2-1
clone size: few
CDR3 DNA: TGTGCCACCAGTGGCCTAATCAATGAGCAGTTCTTC
CDR3 protein: CATSGLINEQFF

D gene: .
V gene: TRBV30
J gene: TRBJ2-5
clone size: few
CDR3 DNA: TGTGCCTGGAGGGGGGAGACCCAGTACTTC
CDR3 protein: CAWRGETQYF

D gene: .
V gene: TRBV12-3/TRBV12-4
J gene: TRBJ1-1
clone size: few
CDR3 DNA: TGTGCCAGCACCTGGGAGCCTATGAACACTGAAGCTTTCTTT
CDR3 protein: CASTWEPMNTEAFF

D gene: .
V gene: TRBV9
J gene: TRBJ1-2
clone size: .
CDR3 DNA: TGTGCCAGCAGCGTAGATGACACCTCCTTCTATGGCTACACCTTC
CDR3 protein: CASSVDDTSFYGYTF

D gene: .
V gene: TRBV11-2
J gene: TRBJ1-2
clone size: .
CDR3 DNA: TGTGCCAGCAGCCAAACATTTTCCTATGGCTACACCTTC
CDR3 protein: CASSQTFSYGYTF

D gene: .
V gene: TRBV6-1
J gene: TRBJ1-6
clone size: many
CDR3 DNA: TGTGCCAGCAGCAACGGACACCATAATTCACCCCTCCACTTT
CDR3 protein: CASSNGHHNSPLHF

D gene: .
V gene: TRBV6-1
J gene: TRBJ2-1
clone size: .
CDR3 DNA: TGTGCCAGCAGTGAACGGATGAGCGTCGTGTTGAATGAGCAGTTCTTC
CDR3 protein: CASSERMSVVLNEQFF

D gene: .
V gene: TRBV20-1
J gene: TRBJ1-1
clone size: .
CDR3 DNA: TGCAATCGGGGGGGGGGAACTGAAGCTTTCTTT
CDR3 protein: CNRGGGTEAFF

D gene: TRBD2
V gene: TRBV7-2
J gene: TRBJ2-1
clone size: few
CDR3 DNA: TGTGCCACCGCGGGACTAGCGGGGCCCTACAATGAGCAGTTCTTC
CDR3 protein: CATAGLAGPYNEQFF

D gene: .
V gene: TRBV20-1
J gene: TRBJ2-3
clone size: many
CDR3 DNA: TGCAGTGCTAGACTCCCAGGGACAGATACGCAGTATTTT
CDR3 protein: CSARLPGTDTQYF

D gene: .
V gene: TRBV20-1
J gene: TRBJ1-2
clone size: .
CDR3 DNA: TGCAGTGCTAGAGATCTAGGGATTCCCGCTAACTATGGCTACACCTTC
CDR3 protein: CSARDLGIPANYGYTF

D gene: .
V gene: TRBV7-9
J gene: TRBJ1-1
clone size: many
CDR3 DNA: TGTGCCAGCAGCTTAGTGTCCGGGAGTACCACTGAAGCTTTCTTT
CDR3 protein: CASSLVSGSTTEAFF

D gene: .
V gene: TRBV11-2
J gene: TRBJ1-4
clone size: .
CDR3 DNA: TGTGCCAGCGCGGACAGCTTTAATGAAAAACTGTTTTTT
CDR3 protein: CASADSFNEKLFF

D gene: .
V gene: TRBV20-1
J gene: TRBJ2-3
clone size: few
CDR3 DNA: TGCAGTGCTAGATCGGACTACGGGTTGACAGATACGCAGTATTTT
CDR3 protein: CSARSDYGLTDTQYF

D gene: TRBD1
V gene: TRBV28
J gene: TRBJ2-4
clone size: many
CDR3 DNA: TGTGCCAGCAGTTTGGGACAGGTAGCCAAAAACATTCAGTACTTC
CDR3 protein: CASSLGQVAKNIQYF

D gene: .
V gene: TRBV15
J gene: TRBJ1-5
clone size: few
CDR3 DNA: TGTGCCACCAGCAGAGATCGTTCTAGCAATCAGCCCCAGCATTTT
CDR3 protein: CATSRDRSSNQPQHF

D gene: .
V gene: TRBV5-1
J gene: TRBJ1-1
clone size: many
CDR3 DNA: TGCGCCAGCAGCTTGGCCGTTGGAATGAACACTGAAGCTTTCTTT
CDR3 protein: CASSLAVGMNTEAFF

D gene: .
V gene: TRBV12-3/TRBV12-4
J gene: TRBJ1-2
clone size: many
CDR3 DNA: TGTGCCAGCAGTTTAGGGAATGGCTACACCTTC
CDR3 protein: CASSLGNGYTF

D gene: TRBD2
V gene: TRBV15
J gene: TRBJ2-5
clone size: .
CDR3 DNA: TGTGCCACCAGCAGAGGAGGGGAACTAGCGGGGGGACGAGAGACCCAGTACTTC
CDR3 protein: CATSRGGELAGGRETQYF

D gene: .
V gene: TRBV19
J gene: TRBJ1-1
clone size: few
CDR3 DNA: TGTGCCAGTAGTCCTCAGGGGATACCGAACACTGAAGCTTTCTTT
CDR3 protein: CASSPQGIPNTEAFF

D gene: .
V gene: TRBV2
J gene: TRBJ2-2
clone size: many
CDR3 DNA: TGTGCCAGCATCGTCGAGGGGGGGACCGGGGAGCTGTTTTTT
CDR3 protein: CASIVEGGTGELFF

D gene: .
V gene: TRBV30
J gene: TRBJ1-3
clone size: .
CDR3 DNA: TGTGCCTGGAGTAGCTCTTTGCGAAACACCATATATTTT
CDR3 protein: CAWSSSLRNTIYF

D gene: TRBD1
V gene: TRBV28
J gene: TRBJ2-7
clone size: few
CDR3 DNA: TGTGCCAGCAACCCACAGGGGAACCCCTACGAGCAGTACTTC
CDR3 protein: CASNPQGNPYEQYF